Here is one T cell receptor (beta chain) with its context. Antigen specificity is unknown. The method was immunoSEQ multiplex PCR; TCRdb's version includes in-frame clones alone and lacks a portion of them. This sample has about 47,000 clones, with around 80% found just once. Time point meaning: recipient sample about 28 days before transplant, after cytoreduction. The entry originates in a study of T cell clonotyping in hematopoietic cell transplantation. Study outcomes and limitations: Graft donor and pretransplant recipient Inverse Simpson Index values predicted broader posttransplant TCR diversity.

This sequence originates from a man aged 60-69 years with myelodysplastic syndrome. Some clones in this sample may be carry-over from other donors' samples. Source: peripheral blood mononuclear cells, taken before stem cell transplant.

CDR3 amino acids: CSVDKGAMGKNIQYF. For the CDR3, the DNA is TGCAGCGTTGACAAGGGGGCGATGGGAAAAAACATTCAGTACTTC. The chain carries TRBV29-1 and TRBJ2-4, with 7 bases aligning to TRBD1. The ends lost 3 bases at V and 4 bases at J; junction bases unmatched: 9. This CDR3 region has 15 residues. Germline CDR1 is SQVTM and CDR2 is ANQGSEA.